The 2 T cell receptor beta chains below were found in one sample sequenced in a study of blood T cell repertoires in COVID-19. The protocol was immunoSEQ multiplex PCR, while the TCRdb copy is restricted to in-frame clones and leaves out a portion. The sample records around 250,000 clones, around 90% being singletons. Sequencing was done on a sample of PBMCs or T cells enriched from blood (not recorded which). These receptors all stem from a man aged 50 to 60 who had been exposed to COVID-19.

V gene TRBV28 combines with J gene TRBJ2-2; 12 bases align to TRBD2. CDR1 MDHEN and CDR2 SYDVKM come from the germline V gene. Trimming cost V 2 bases and J 4 bases; bases outside gene matches: 8. The CDR3 is made up of 18 amino acids. CDR3 bases: TGTGCCAGCAGTTTAAACCCAGGACTAGCGGGATCCACCGGGGAGCTGTTTTTT. Translating it yields CASSLNPGLAGSTGELFF. The variable domain in full, with the rest retrieved from reference TRBV28 and TRBJ2-2, is DVKVTQSSRYLVKRTGEKVFLECVQDMDHENMFWYRQDPGLGLRLIYFSYDVKMKEKGDIPEGYSVSREKKERFSLILESASTNQTSMYLCASSLNPGLAGSTGELFFGEGSRLTVL.

The J gene is TRBJ2-3, the V gene TRBV24-1; D unclear. The germline V gene has CDR1 KGHDR and CDR2 SFDVKD. V was cut by 3 bases and J by 1 base, with 13 bases left in between. CDR3 length: 16 amino acids. The CDR3 spells CATSDLAFAGTDTQYF. The CDR3, as DNA: TGTGCCACCAGTGATCTGGCCTTTGCGGGCACAGATACGCAGTATTTT.